The 30 T cell receptor beta chains given below trace back to one sample, sequenced in a study of cytomegalovirus exposure and HLA in healthy donors (TCRdb year 2017). The method behind the library was the immunoSEQ multiplex PCR assay. The multiplex PCR relied on a mix of 60 forward primers for TCR Vbeta segments and 13 reverse primers for TCR Jbeta segments. Sourced from immuneACCESS, this table was stored by TCRdb with only in-frame sequences that have V and J called. A share of the clones is absent; for the studies checked, an unresolved V gene accounts for under half, and the remainder has no known explanation. Across this sample there are around 140,000 clones, with less than 85% seen only once. Of the sample, approximately 2% is held by the ten largest clones. Sequenced material: PBMCs. These receptor sequences come from a woman aged 60-75 years in good health and CMV-seropositive.

This sequence joins TRBV2 and TRBJ2-7; 14 nucleotides agree with TRBD2. The CDR3 runs 14 residues. Germline V gene data show CDR1 as SNHLY and CDR2 as FYNNEI. Trimming cost V 6 bases and J 5 bases; bases outside gene matches: 3. DNA of the CDR3: TGTGCCAGCAGGGGACTAGCGGGAGTCAACGAGCAGTACTTC. Translation: CASRGLAGVNEQYF.

This clone was observed a handful of times. The chain couples TRBV5-1 to TRBJ1-1, with 7 positions matching TRBD1. CDR1 is SGHRS, CDR2 YFSETQ, per germline. The CDR3 is 13 amino acids. The V gene end was trimmed by 7 bases and the J gene end by 0 bases; junction bases not matched to a gene: 3. In DNA form, the CDR3 reads TGCGCCAGCGGGGGACAGATGAACACTGAAGCTTTCTTT. Its protein is CASGGQMNTEAFF.

The rearrangement uses TRBV5-1 and TRBJ2-1, with 8 nucleotides matching TRBD2. This CDR3 has 15 amino acids. The ends lost 4 bases at V and 5 bases at J; junction bases unmatched: 8. The germline gives CDR1 SGHRS, CDR2 YFSETQ. The DNA for the CDR3 is TGCGCCAGCAGCCTAGTAGCGGGATCCAACAATGAGCAGTTCTTC. Translated, it gives CASSLVAGSNNEQFF.

This clone was observed once. V usage is TRBV6-1 and J usage is TRBJ2-1; TRBD1 matches at 8 bases. Germline values: CDR1 MNHNS, CDR2 SASEGT. The CDR3 covers 15 residues. V was pared by 4 bases and J by 4 bases, with 6 bases of the junction left unmatched. CDR3 nucleotide sequence: TGTGCCAGCAGTGGGACAGGGTTGGGGTACAATGAGCAGTTCTTC. Amino acid sequence: CASSGTGLGYNEQFF.

In the case of this clone: This same CDR3 is encoded by further DNA sequences in the sample. The chain recombines TRBV5-1 with TRBJ1-1; D might be TRBD1 (6 bases). This CDR3 spans 13 amino acids. Germline V lookup: CDR1 SGHRS, CDR2 YFSETQ. The germline V and J ends were trimmed by 5 bases and 0 bases, with 8 bases remaining between them. In nucleotides, the CDR3 is TGCGCCAGCAGGGACAGTATGAACACTGAAGCTTTCTTT. It specifies CASRDSMNTEAFF.

This chain connects TRBV7-9 to TRBJ1-1; 8 bases are a match to TRBD1. Germline assignment: CDR1 SEHNR and CDR2 FQNEAQ (reference sequence). This CDR3 is built from 14 residues. The J segment lost 6 bases and the V segment lost 4 bases, leaving 7 bases of the junction unmatched. CDR3 loop: CASSYTGGLAEAFF. The CDR3 DNA is TGTGCCAGCAGCTATACAGGGGGACTCGCTGAAGCTTTCTTT.

The J gene is TRBJ2-7, the V gene TRBV28; D is possibly TRBD1 (6 bases). Germline CDR1 reads MDHEN; CDR2 reads SYDVKM. Trimming shortened V by 5 bases and J by 5 bases, and 16 bases separated the two germline ends. This CDR3 is 14 amino acids long. In nucleotides, the CDR3 is TGTGCCAGCAGTGACCCGGGACACCGCGACGAGCAGTACTTC. It specifies CASSDPGHRDEQYF.

This clone has only a few counts. The V call is TRBV6-1, the J call TRBJ1-1; D call uncertain. The CDR3 totals 10 residues. The germline gives CDR1 MNHNS, CDR2 SASEGT. Trimming removed 5 bases from V and 5 bases from J, with 3 bases in between. This chain's CDR3 is CASSRTEAFF. The CDR3 nucleotides read TGTGCCAGCAGTCGGACTGAAGCTTTCTTT.

The CDR3 here is CAGTVQNTEAFF. CDR3 bases: TGTGCCGGGACAGTCCAGAACACTGAAGCTTTCTTT. The rearrangement uses TRBV2 and TRBJ1-1; 7 bases agree with TRBD1. CDR1 is SNHLY, CDR2 FYNNEI, per germline. J lost 1 base, V lost 11 bases, and 4 bases had no gene match. This CDR3 is 12 amino acids long.

This rearrangement joins TRBV6-6 to TRBJ2-7, with TRBD2 matching 11 bases. Per the germline V gene, CDR1 is MNHNY and CDR2 is SVGAGI (reference sequence). V lost 6 bases to trimming and J lost 3 bases; unmatched junction nucleotides: 4. This CDR3 has 14 amino acids. CDR3 in DNA: TGTGCCAGCAGGGGTAGCGGGAGGGTCTACGAGCAGTACTTC. Translation: CASRGSGRVYEQYF.

This chain uses TRBV19 with TRBJ2-1, with 11 bases fitting TRBD2. The CDR3 totals 17 residues. After removal of 5 bases from V and 0 bases from J, the junction contained 6 bases not matched to a gene. Germline V gives CDR1 LNHDA, CDR2 SQIVND (reference sequence). The CDR3 DNA is TGTGCCAGTAGTTCGCTAGCGGGAGGCCCCTCCTACAATGAGCAGTTCTTC. Its protein is CASSSLAGGPSYNEQFF.

This clone was seen more than once but under ten times. The chain recombines TRBV7-9 with TRBJ1-2; TRBD1 matches at 9 bases. Losses at the gene ends were 1 base for V and 4 bases for J; bases not matched to a gene: 7. CDR3 length equals 16 residues. From germline, CDR1 is SEHNR and CDR2 FQNEAQ (reference sequence). CDR3 sequence (DNA): TGTGCCAGCAGCTTAGGGACGGGACAGGGAGGCTATGGCTACACCTTC. Translated, it gives CASSLGTGQGGYGYTF. The variable domain in full, completed from reference TRBV7-9 and TRBJ1-2, reads DTGVSQNPRHKITKRGQNVTFRCDPISEHNRLYWYRQTLGQGPEFLTYFQNEAQLEKSRLLSDRFSAERPKGSFSTLEIQRTEQGDSAMYLCASSLGTGQGGYGYTFGSGTRLTVV.

V is TRBV2 and J is TRBJ2-3; 7 nucleotides line up with TRBD2. Germline V gene data show CDR1 as SNHLY and CDR2 as FYNNEI. Germline trimming cut 2 bases from V and 3 bases from J; bases unmatched to any gene: 8. The CDR3 covers 16 residues. The CDR3 loop reads CASSERARGNTDTQYF. The CDR3, as DNA: TGTGCCAGCAGTGAAAGGGCGCGGGGGAATACAGATACGCAGTATTTT.

The rearrangement joins TRBV18 to TRBJ2-1; 8 positions agree with TRBD1. With V trimmed by 1 base and J by 6 bases, 8 bases remained unmatched. The CDR3 is 16 amino acids. Germline V lookup: CDR1 KGHSH, CDR2 LQKENI. The CDR3 nucleotides are TGTGCCAGCTCACCACGCGACAGGGGAGGTTCCAATGAGCAGTTCTTC. Protein sequence: CASSPRDRGGSNEQFF.

The CDR3 spells CASSSRDILFF. Written as DNA, the CDR3 is TGTGCCAGCAGTTCCAGGGATATACTGTTTTTT. The rearrangement uses TRBV28 and TRBJ1-4; tentatively, D is TRBD1 (5 bases). Germline CDR1 and CDR2: MDHEN and SYDVKM. With 4 bases removed from V and 13 bases from J, the gap between germline ends came to 10 bases. This CDR3 has 11 amino acids.

This clone was seen once. The chain has TRBV18 and TRBJ2-7, with TRBD2 matching over 11 bases. The V gene's germline CDR1 is KGHSH and CDR2 LQKENI. The CDR3 is 15 amino acids. J lost 3 bases, V lost 4 bases, and 5 bases had no gene match. CDR3 sequence: CASSQTSGRVYEQYF. The CDR3 DNA reads as TGTGCCAGCTCACAAACTAGCGGGAGAGTCTACGAGCAGTACTTC. The full variable domain, in which reference TRBV18 and TRBJ2-7 provide the parts outside the CDR3, is NAGVMQNPRHLVRRRGQEARLRCSPMKGHSHVYWYRQLPEEGLKFMVYLQKENIIDESGMPKERFSAEFPKEGPSILRIQQVVRGDSAAYFCASSQTSGRVYEQYFGPGTRLTVT.

In its sample, this clone was seen once. V usage is TRBV18 and J usage is TRBJ2-1; 8 positions agree with TRBD2. The length of the CDR3 is 16 residues. The junction had 6 bases not matched to a gene; V was cut back by 5 bases and J by 0 bases. Per the germline V gene, CDR1 is KGHSH and CDR2 is LQKENI. DNA of the CDR3: TGTGCCAGCTCAATCCAGCGGGGGAGCTCCTACAATGAGCAGTTCTTC. Translated: CASSIQRGSSYNEQFF.

V is TRBV5-1 and J is TRBJ2-2; D is perhaps TRBD2 (6 bases). Germline V lookup: CDR1 SGHRS, CDR2 YFSETQ. CDR3 length: 14 residues. V lost 0 bases to trimming and J lost 4 bases, with 7 bases between them. The CDR3 here is CASSLVGGTGELFF. CDR3 in DNA: TGCGCCAGCAGCTTGGTGGGGGGCACCGGGGAGCTGTTTTTT.

V is TRBV29-1 and J is TRBJ2-7; maybe TRBD2 (5 bases). This CDR3 has 12 residues. Trimming cost V 4 bases and J 4 bases, with 11 bases left between them. The germline CDR1 and CDR2 sequences are SQVTM and ANQGSEA. The CDR3 region is CSVGRQTYEQYF. CDR3 DNA: TGCAGCGTTGGGAGGCAGACGTACGAGCAGTACTTC.

The chain links TRBV11-2 to TRBJ1-1, with 7 bases lining up with TRBD1. The length of the CDR3 is 13 residues. CDR1 and CDR2 from the germline V gene are SGHAT and FQNNGV. V dropped 2 bases and J dropped 5; count of bases not matched to a gene: 2. CDR3 amino acids: CASSLKQGTEAFF. Written as DNA, the CDR3 is TGTGCCAGCAGCTTAAAACAGGGGACTGAAGCTTTCTTT. Full variable domain (outside the CDR3, taken from reference TRBV11-2 and TRBJ1-1): EAGVAQSPRYKIIEKRQSVAFWCNPISGHATLYWYQQILGQGPKLLIQFQNNGVVDDSQLPKDRFSAERLKGVDSTLKIQPAKLEDSAVYLCASSLKQGTEAFFGQGTRLTVV.

The chain employs TRBV4-2 and TRBJ2-5; TRBD2 matches at 12 bases. This CDR3 comprises 16 residues. Germline-derived CDR1 and CDR2 are LGHNA and YNFKEQ. V lost 1 base, J lost 2 bases, and 2 bases stayed unmatched. DNA of the CDR3: TGTGCCAGCAGCCAAGGGACTAGCGGGGAACAAGAGACCCAGTACTTC. The encoded protein is CASSQGTSGEQETQYF.

This clone was seen only a few times. The chain couples TRBV19 to TRBJ2-2; 8 nucleotides align to TRBD1. Germline values: CDR1 LNHDA, CDR2 SQIVND (reference sequence). The CDR3 runs 15 residues. J was trimmed by 8 bases and V by 3 bases; bases with no gene match: 8. CDR3 in DNA: TGTGCCAGTAGTATCGGGACAGGTGTCTCGGGGGAGCTGTTTTTT. It is translated as CASSIGTGVSGELFF.

This chain connects TRBV7-9 to TRBJ1-1; TRBD1 matches at 9 bases. CDR3 length: 16 amino acids. Germline lookup yields CDR1 SEHNR and CDR2 FQNEAQ (reference sequence). V shed 1 base and J 1 base; nucleotides not matched to a gene: 4. In DNA form, the CDR3 reads TGTGCCAGCAGCTTAGACAGGGGGCTATGGAACACTGAAGCTTTCTTT. Encoded protein: CASSLDRGLWNTEAFF.

The V gene is TRBV29-1, the J gene TRBJ1-1; TRBD1 agrees at 9 bases. Looked up from germline, CDR1 is SQVTM and CDR2 is ANQGSEA. V dropped 6 bases and J dropped 5; count of bases not matched to a gene: 4. This CDR3 has 12 residues. CDR3 loop: CSVDRGVTEAFF. In nucleotides, the CDR3 is TGCAGCGTGGACAGGGGAGTGACTGAAGCTTTCTTT.

The table lists this clone with a few counts. The chain combines TRBV5-1 with TRBJ2-7; 12 bases fit TRBD2. The germline V gene encodes CDR1 SGHRS and CDR2 YFSETQ. CDR3 length: 17 residues. V dropped 3 bases and J dropped 4; count of bases not matched to a gene: 11. The CDR3 is CASSSLPLAGGGYEQYF. DNA of the CDR3: TGCGCCAGCAGCTCACTCCCGCTAGCGGGAGGGGGATACGAGCAGTACTTC.

J is TRBJ1-1 and V is TRBV7-6, with D unresolved. V lost 5 bases and J lost 0, with 7 bases in between. CDR1 SGHVS and CDR2 FNYEAQ come from the germline V gene. The CDR3 runs 13 residues. CDR3 sequence reads: CASSADLNTEAFF. The DNA for the CDR3 is TGTGCCAGCAGCGCCGACTTGAACACTGAAGCTTTCTTT.

This chain links TRBV15 with TRBJ1-2, with 12 bases matching TRBD1. There are 16 residues in the CDR3. Germline CDR1 is LNHNV and CDR2 is YYDKDF (reference sequence). The J segment lost 8 bases and the V segment lost 0 bases, leaving 7 bases of the junction unmatched. As DNA, the CDR3 is TGTGCCACCAGCAGAGATAGGGGACAGGGGGCGAAAGGCTACACCTTC. Protein: CATSRDRGQGAKGYTF. The full variable domain, with the rest looked up from reference TRBV15 and TRBJ1-2, is DAMVIQNPRYQVTQFGKPVTLSCSQTLNHNVMYWYQQKSSQAPKLLFHYYDKDFNNEADTPDNFQSRRPNTSFCFLDIRSPGLGDTAMYLCATSRDRGQGAKGYTFGSGTRLTVV.

The V call is TRBV28, the J call TRBJ2-7, with D tentatively TRBD1 (6 bases). Germline-derived CDR1 and CDR2 are MDHEN and SYDVKM. The CDR3 has 15 residues. With 3 bases removed from V and 0 bases from J, the gap between germline ends came to 12 bases. CDR3 DNA: TGTGCCAGCAGTTTTTCTGGGACACGCTCCTACGAGCAGTACTTC. This gives the protein CASSFSGTRSYEQYF.

V and J are TRBV30 and TRBJ2-1; 7 nucleotides agree with TRBD2. CDR3 size: 15 residues. V shed 3 bases and J 5 bases; nucleotides not matched to a gene: 10. Germline lookup yields CDR1 GTSNPN and CDR2 SVGIG (reference sequence). The CDR3 bases are TGTGCCTGGAGCCGACGCGGGAGTCGGGACAATGAGCAGTTCTTC. It yields the protein CAWSRRGSRDNEQFF.

The rearrangement joins TRBV19 to TRBJ2-3; 7 bases agree with TRBD1. Germline CDR1 is LNHDA and CDR2 is SQIVND (reference sequence). The V segment lost 10 bases and the J segment 0 bases; nucleotides outside the gene matches: 10. The CDR3 loop spans 15 amino acids. CDR3 loop: CATLDGDSSTDTQYF. The CDR3 nucleotides are TGTGCCACCCTCGATGGGGACAGTAGCACAGATACGCAGTATTTT.